Following are 20 T cell receptor beta chains from one sample sequenced in a study of T cell repertoires in cytomegalovirus infection. Each CDR3 protein gets one entry after TCRdb re-called the reads with MiXCR. The sample includes about 83,000 distinct CDR3 sequences, 24% of them seen just once. Their specific antigens are unknown. This sample comprised CD8+ T cells from cultured PBMCs, obtained from culture after CMV antigen stimulation. The receptors were gathered from a human donor in good health (CMV status not recorded). Some clones in this sample may be carry-over from other donors' samples.

The rearrangement uses TRBV12-3 or TRBV12-4 and TRBJ2-7, with unresolved D. V lost 3 bases, J lost 0 bases, and 9 bases lay in between. CDR3 length: 14 residues. CDR3 loop: CASSFGDISYEQYF. For the CDR3, the DNA is TGTGCCAGCAGTTTTGGGGATATCTCCTACGAGCAGTACTTC.

This clonotype was found many times. CDR3 bases: TGTGCCAGCAGCTTTGCGGGAGGGGGGATGATCGATGAGCAGTTCTTC. Residues: CASSFAGGGMIDEQFF. The chain joins TRBV7-6 to TRBJ2-1, with 9 bases matching TRBD2. The CDR3 consists of 16 residues. Germline CDR1 reads SGHVS; CDR2 reads FNYEAQ. The trim removed 3 bases at V and 8 bases at J, leaving 11 bases unmatched.

Of note for this clonotype: This may be a read error, as it is one base from a much larger clone. The J gene is TRBJ2-5, the V gene TRBV4-1; the D is unclear. CDR3 length equals 13 residues. Germline-derived CDR1 and CDR2 are MGHRA and YSYEKL. This chain's CDR3 is CAGSQEAAETQYF. The DNA of the CDR3 is TGCGCCGGCAGCCAAGAAGCTGCGGAGACCCAGTACTTC.

As concerns this clonotype: Germline and junction disagree at one end, which may indicate a read error. The rearrangement joins TRBV10-1 to TRBJ2-1; D is perhaps TRBD2 (6 bases). The CDR3 sequence is 15 residues long. CDR1 is WNHNN and CDR2 is SYGVQD in the germline V gene (reference sequence). CDR3 loop: CACSFYFLRGNEQFF. In nucleotides, the CDR3 is TGCGCCTGCAGTTTCTATTTCTTACGGGGGAATGAGCAGTTCTTC.

This clonotype was detected only a few times. The genes are TRBV19 and TRBJ2-2, with D uncertain. The V and J ends lost 7 bases and 1 base respectively, with 16 bases between them. The CDR3 spans 16 residues. Germline V gene sequence: CDR1 LNHDA, CDR2 SQIVND (reference sequence). CDR3 sequence (DNA): TGTGCCAGTACCCCCTACTTACCGGGGAACACCGGGGAGCTGTTTTTT. Protein sequence: CASTPYLPGNTGELFF.

The chain combines TRBV18 with TRBJ1-3; weak D call: TRBD1 (5 bases). Germline V lookup: CDR1 KGHSH, CDR2 LQKENI. The CDR3 runs 17 residues. Trimming removed 3 bases at V and 1 base at J, with 16 bases between. In DNA form, the CDR3 reads TGTGCCAGCTCACCCACTCCGGTGGGGACTTCTGGAAACACCATATATTTT. Encoded protein: CASSPTPVGTSGNTIYF.

The chain has TRBV12-5 and TRBJ2-1; D is ambiguous. Germline CDR1 is LGHNT and CDR2 is FRNRAP. The CDR3 totals 11 residues. V shed 4 bases and J shed 8 bases, with 6 bases lying between them. CDR3 protein: CASGSIYEQFF. The DNA for the CDR3 is TGTGCTAGTGGTTCGATATATGAGCAGTTCTTC.

This clonotype has just a few counts. V usage is TRBV6-6 and J usage is TRBJ2-7; tentatively, D is TRBD1 (5 bases). Looked up from germline, CDR1 is MNHNY and CDR2 is SVGAGI (reference sequence). Deletions cut 0 bases from V and 0 bases from J, with 12 bases between. The CDR3 loop spans 16 amino acids. In DNA, the CDR3 is TGTGCCAGCAGTTACTCCACGGACGACAGCTCCTACGAGCAGTACTTC. Its protein product is CASSYSTDDSSYEQYF.

A few counts support this clonotype. This chain joins TRBV6-6 and TRBJ2-7; 9 nucleotides match TRBD1. The CDR3 has 14 amino acids. Germline V gene data show CDR1 as MNHNY and CDR2 as SVGAGI (reference sequence). Losses at the gene ends were 5 bases for V and 4 bases for J; bases not matched to a gene: 6. CDR3 DNA: TGTGCCAGCAGTGACGGGACAGGGTGGTACGAGCAGTACTTC. Translating it yields CASSDGTGWYEQYF.

This chain connects TRBV27 to TRBJ2-1; TRBD2 matches at 7 bases. The CDR3 contains 15 residues. The germline V gene encodes CDR1 MNHEY and CDR2 SMNVEV (reference sequence). V shed 2 bases, J shed 7 bases, and the junction held 8 bases outside the gene matches. The CDR3 protein is CASSLKWDGGNEQFF. CDR3 bases: TGTGCCAGCAGTTTAAAGTGGGACGGGGGGAATGAGCAGTTCTTC.

The chain joins TRBV27 to TRBJ2-7; no reliable D call. V was pared by 1 base and J by 2 bases, with 9 bases between. In germline, CDR1 is MNHEY, CDR2 SMNVEV (reference sequence). CDR3 length equals 14 residues. CDR3: CASSLFTGTYEQYF. The CDR3 DNA sequence: TGTGCCAGCAGTTTATTTACGGGTACCTACGAGCAGTACTTC.

The gene calls are TRBV9 and TRBJ2-2; D ambiguous. CDR3 length: 15 residues. The V end was cut by 0 bases, the J end by 8 bases, with 14 bases between. Germline CDR1 and CDR2: SGDLS and YYNGEE. The CDR3 coding sequence is TGTGCCAGCAGCGTAGACGGCTCCCGTATTGGGGAGCTGTTTTTT. It yields the protein CASSVDGSRIGELFF.

The sample holds many counts of this clonotype. V usage is TRBV4-1 and J usage is TRBJ2-7; 10 bases map to TRBD2. Germline V lookup: CDR1 MGHRA, CDR2 YSYEKL. There are 16 residues in the CDR3. Trimming took 5 bases from V and 0 from J; bases not matched to a gene: 7. CDR3: CASSEQGLANSYEQYF. The CDR3 region has the DNA TGCGCCAGCAGCGAACAGGGACTAGCGAACTCCTACGAGCAGTACTTC.

This clonotype occurred many times. The chain couples TRBV5-5 to TRBJ2-1; TRBD1 might be the D (5 bases). Trimming removed 1 base from V and 10 bases from J, with 18 bases in between. Germline V gives CDR1 SGHKS, CDR2 YYEKEE (reference sequence). The CDR3 is made up of 15 amino acids. The CDR3 DNA is TGTGCCAGCAGCTTGTTCAGGGTTACGGGCGACGAGCAGTTCTTC. Amino acids: CASSLFRVTGDEQFF.

This chain's CDR3 is CASSEVTEPYLKPQHF. The CDR3 DNA reads as TGTGCCAGCAGTGAAGTGACAGAGCCATACTTGAAGCCCCAGCATTTT. The V call is TRBV6-1, the J call TRBJ1-5; D possibly corresponds to TRBD1 (5 bases). V lost 1 base and J 8 bases, leaving 18 bases between the germline ends. This CDR3 has 16 amino acids. Germline CDR1 reads MNHNS; CDR2 reads SASEGT.

This clonotype was observed a few times. J is TRBJ1-1 and V is TRBV7-9; D unresolved. Trimming shortened V by 6 bases and J by 0 bases, and 8 bases separated the two germline ends. Germline CDR1 and CDR2: SEHNR and FQNEAQ (reference sequence). CDR3 length: 13 amino acids. The CDR3 region has the DNA TGTGCCAGCAGTCCTTTACTGAACACTGAAGCTTTCTTT. This gives the protein CASSPLLNTEAFF.

In regard to this clonotype: A junction end diverges from the germline sequence, so it may reflect a read error. The chain combines TRBV7-2 with TRBJ2-3; TRBD2 matches at 9 bases. Germline V gene sequence: CDR1 SGHTA, CDR2 FQGNSA. The CDR3 is 16 amino acids. CDR3 DNA sequence: TGTGCCAGCAGCTCTACTGAGCGGGGGGCCACAGATACGCAGTATTTC. Translated: CASSSTERGATDTQYF.

J is TRBJ2-7 and V is TRBV12-3 or TRBV12-4, with TRBD2 matching over 9 bases. With V trimmed by 8 bases and J by 3 bases, 11 bases remained unmatched. The CDR3 is 15 residues long. The CDR3 region has the DNA TGTGCCAGCTCAAACCATGGACTAGCGCGCTACGAGCAGTACTTC. It encodes CASSNHGLARYEQYF.

This clonotype has more than one count but fewer than ten. The chain is built from TRBV7-9 and TRBJ1-6, with D perhaps TRBD1 (6 bases). Germline V lookup: CDR1 SEHNR, CDR2 FQNEAQ (reference sequence). The CDR3 loop spans 16 amino acids. Trimming left V 4 bases short and J 5 bases short, with 15 bases between. The CDR3 loop is CASSSLVQGNNSPLHF. CDR3 nucleotide sequence: TGTGCCAGCAGCTCCCTCGTGCAGGGGAATAATTCACCCCTCCACTTT.

The chain links TRBV3-1 to TRBJ2-1; TRBD1 might be the D (6 bases). V was trimmed by 6 bases and J by 0 bases, leaving 18 bases between them. Germline lookup yields CDR1 LGHDT and CDR2 YNNKEL (reference sequence). CDR3 length equals 17 residues. CDR3 region: CASSPPGQGLSYNEQFF. The CDR3 coding sequence is TGTGCCAGCAGTCCTCCGGGACAAGGGCTCTCCTACAATGAGCAGTTCTTC.